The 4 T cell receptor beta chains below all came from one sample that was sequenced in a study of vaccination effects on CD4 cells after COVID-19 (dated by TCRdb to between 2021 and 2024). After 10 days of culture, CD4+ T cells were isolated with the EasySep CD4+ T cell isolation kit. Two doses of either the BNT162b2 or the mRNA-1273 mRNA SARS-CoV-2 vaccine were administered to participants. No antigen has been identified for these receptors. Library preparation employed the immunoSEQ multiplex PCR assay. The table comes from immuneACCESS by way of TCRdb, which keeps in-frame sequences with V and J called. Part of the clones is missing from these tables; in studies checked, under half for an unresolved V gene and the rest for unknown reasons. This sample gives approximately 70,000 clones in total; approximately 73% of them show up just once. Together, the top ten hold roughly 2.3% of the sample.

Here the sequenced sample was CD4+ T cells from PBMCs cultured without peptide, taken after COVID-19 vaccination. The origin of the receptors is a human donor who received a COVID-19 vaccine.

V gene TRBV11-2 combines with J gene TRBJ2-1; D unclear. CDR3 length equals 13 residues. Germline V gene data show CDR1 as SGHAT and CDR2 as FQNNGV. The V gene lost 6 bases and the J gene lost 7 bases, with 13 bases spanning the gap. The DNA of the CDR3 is TGTGCCAGCAGGGAGATACTCAAAAATGAGCAGTTCTTC. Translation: CASREILKNEQFF.

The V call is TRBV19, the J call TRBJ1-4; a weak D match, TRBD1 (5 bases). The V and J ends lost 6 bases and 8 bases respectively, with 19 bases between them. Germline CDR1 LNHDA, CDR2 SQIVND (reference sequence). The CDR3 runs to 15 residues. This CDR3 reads CASSVTADVKEKLFF. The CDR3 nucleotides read TGTGCCAGTAGCGTGACAGCGGACGTAAAGGAAAAACTGTTTTTT.

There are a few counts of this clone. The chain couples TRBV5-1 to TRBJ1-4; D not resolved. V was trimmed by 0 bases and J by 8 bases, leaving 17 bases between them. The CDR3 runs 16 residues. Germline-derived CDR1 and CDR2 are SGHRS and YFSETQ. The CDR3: CASSLGSGADPEKLFF. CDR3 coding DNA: TGCGCCAGCAGCTTGGGGTCGGGAGCGGATCCGGAAAAACTGTTTTTT.

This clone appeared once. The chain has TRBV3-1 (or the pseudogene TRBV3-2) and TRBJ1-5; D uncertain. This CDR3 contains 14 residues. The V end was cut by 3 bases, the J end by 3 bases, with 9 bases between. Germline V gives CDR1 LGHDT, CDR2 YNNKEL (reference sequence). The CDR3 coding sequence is TGTGCCAGCAGCCACTGGTCGTCCAATCAGCCCCAGCATTTT. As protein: CASSHWSSNQPQHF.